Shown below are 21 T cell receptor beta chains from a single sample sequenced in a study of blood T cells in healthy people across ages. Primers used in a second PCR of about 7 to 11 cycles were a sample-barcoded 5' primer and a J-beta primer mix. TCRdb recomputed calls from the 5' RACE reads with MiXCR, one row per CDR3 protein. In the table there are fewer than 800,000 distinct CDR3 sequences, approximately 29% of which are singletons. Sequences were obtained from blood. All receptors derive from a woman of 80 years or more in good health.

This clonotype has a count of ten or more. The chain recombines TRBV20-1 with TRBJ2-7, with D unresolved. Germline loops: CDR1 DFQATT, CDR2 SNEGSKA (reference sequence). The CDR3 covers 14 residues. V was pared by 4 bases and J by 0 bases, with 13 bases between. The CDR3 DNA follows: TGCAGTGCTATAGCCCGGAGAAGCTCCTACGAGCAGTACTTC. The encoded protein is CSAIARRSSYEQYF.

This rearrangement joins TRBV5-1 to TRBJ2-5; possible D gene TRBD2, 6 bases. Germline V gene lookup returns CDR1 SGHRS and CDR2 YFSETQ. V lost 4 bases and J lost 9, with 16 bases in between. This CDR3 comprises 13 residues. CDR3 region: CASSLQDGSAQYF. CDR3 sequence (DNA): TGCGCCAGCAGCCTCCAGGACGGGAGCGCCCAGTACTTC.

This clonotype was seen only once. V usage is TRBV24-1 and J usage is TRBJ1-5; weak D call: TRBD1 (6 bases). V lost 7 bases and J lost 3, with 9 bases in between. The V gene's germline CDR1 is KGHDR and CDR2 SFDVKD. This CDR3 contains 13 residues. The CDR3 DNA is TGTGCCACCAGCGGACAGCACAATCAGCCCCAGCATTTT. It encodes CATSGQHNQPQHF.

This clonotype was observed at least ten times. This chain joins TRBV7-2 and TRBJ2-5; either TRBD1 or TRBD2 may fit D (5 bases each). V lost 8 bases to trimming and J lost 9 bases, with 19 bases between them. CDR3 length: 13 residues. Per the germline V gene, CDR1 is SGHTA and CDR2 is FQGNSA. CDR3 in DNA: TGTGCCAGCGGGGACCCACCACCTAGGGCCCAGTACTTC. This gives the protein CASGDPPPRAQYF.

In regard to this clonotype: A much more abundant neighbour one base away suggests this may be a read error. This chain links TRBV20-1 with TRBJ1-6; TRBD1 is a possible D gene (5 bases). CDR1 and CDR2 (germline): DFQATT, SNEGSKA (reference sequence). This CDR3 has 14 residues. CDR3 DNA sequence: TGCAGTGCAACCAAAGGGGAATATAATTCACCCCCCCACTTT. This encodes CSATKGEYNSPPHF.

Note on this clonotype: A single base separates this from a much larger clone, so it may be a read error. The V gene is TRBV29-1, the J gene TRBJ2-5; possibly TRBD2 for D (5 bases). This CDR3 has 13 residues. The germline gives CDR1 SQVTM, CDR2 ANQGSEA. V dropped 2 bases and J dropped 13 bases, with 20 bases sitting between them. CDR3 DNA: TGCAGCGTTGAAAGGTCCCGGGGTGGCGAGCGGTACTTC. Its protein product is CSVERSRGGERYF. Full variable domain (missing parts from reference TRBV29-1 and TRBJ2-5): SAVISQKPSRDICQRGTSLTIQCQVDSQVTMMFWYRQQPGQSLTLIATANQGSEATYESGFVIDKFPISRPNLTFSTLTVSNMSPEDSSIYLCSVERSRGGERYFGPGTRLLVL.

J is TRBJ2-3 and V is TRBV5-5, with D possibly being TRBD1 (5 bases). Germline-derived CDR1 and CDR2 are SGHKS and YYEKEE (reference sequence). Trimming shortened V by 5 bases and J by 4 bases, and 17 bases separated the two germline ends. This CDR3 has 15 residues. CDR3 nucleotide sequence: TGTGCCAGCAGGTCGCTACAGGAGTACGCAGATACGCAGTATTTT. This codes for CASRSLQEYADTQYF.

In this sample, this clonotype turned up many times. The V call is TRBV20-1, the J call TRBJ1-2; possible D gene TRBD1, 5 bases. Trimming took off 6 bases at V and 0 bases at J, with 14 bases between the two ends. Germline CDR1 and CDR2: DFQATT and SNEGSKA (reference sequence). The CDR3 is 14 amino acids. The CDR3 sequence is CSAYKGLPNYGYTF. The CDR3 bases are TGCAGTGCGTATAAGGGGCTACCTAACTATGGCTACACCTTC.

This clonotype was counted only a few times. A much larger clone differs from this one at a single base, so this may be a read error. CDR3 amino acids: CASSLPSDLGYTF. The DNA for the CDR3 is TGCGCCAGCAGCTTACCGTCAGACCTTGGCTACACCTTC. The chain carries TRBV5-1 and TRBJ1-2, with D unresolved. Trimming took off 2 bases at V and 7 bases at J, with 12 bases between the two ends. This CDR3 region has 13 residues. CDR1 and CDR2 (germline): SGHRS, YFSETQ.

CDR3 region: CATSRDRARVGNEQFF. DNA of the CDR3: TGTGCCACCAGCAGAGATCGGGCTAGAGTGGGTAATGAGCAGTTCTTC. V and J are TRBV15 and TRBJ2-1; no clear D. This CDR3 comprises 16 residues. Trimming shortened V by 0 bases and J by 7 bases, and 16 bases separated the two germline ends. Germline V gene lookup returns CDR1 LNHNV and CDR2 YYDKDF (reference sequence).

This clonotype turned up a few times. V gene TRBV6-5 combines with J gene TRBJ2-2, with D perhaps TRBD2 (5 bases). Germline V CDR1 and CDR2: MNHEY, SVGAGI. The CDR3 runs to 15 residues. With 5 bases removed from V and 7 bases from J, the gap between germline ends came to 17 bases. CDR3 nucleotides: TGTGCCAGCAGTCGAGACGGGATTTTAAGCGGGGAGCTGTTTTTT. Encoded protein: CASSRDGILSGELFF.

The chain combines TRBV29-1 with TRBJ1-5; a possible D gene is TRBD1 (6 bases). This CDR3 region has 14 residues. Germline CDR1 and CDR2: SQVTM and ANQGSEA. V was trimmed by 5 bases and J by 6 bases, leaving 17 bases between them. In nucleotides, the CDR3 is TGCAGCGTTATGACAGGCTCGGCAAGTCAGCCCCAGCATTTT. Its protein is CSVMTGSASQPQHF.

This clonotype has more than one count but fewer than ten. A read error may explain this, as a much larger clone is one base away. V is TRBV7-2 and J is TRBJ2-1; the match to TRBD2 covers 8 bases. CDR3 length: 16 amino acids. The germline gives CDR1 SGHTA, CDR2 FQGNSA. The CDR3 sequence: CASSLATRGAYNKQFF. In DNA, the CDR3 is TGTGCCAGCAGCTTAGCGACGCGGGGGGCCTACAATAAGCAGTTCTTC.

This chain joins TRBV28 and TRBJ2-1; TRBD1 is a possible D gene (5 bases). CDR1 is MDHEN, CDR2 SYDVKM, per germline. V was clipped by 4 bases and J by 8 bases, with 12 bases between them. This CDR3 contains 13 residues. The CDR3 protein is CASSSQGNDEQFF. Here the CDR3 DNA reads TGTGCCAGCAGTTCGCAGGGTAATGATGAGCAGTTCTTC.

This chain connects TRBV29-1 to TRBJ2-5, with 9 positions matching TRBD2. The CDR3 totals 15 residues. Germline-derived CDR1 and CDR2 are SQVTM and ANQGSEA. CDR3 DNA sequence: TGCAGTGCCCTGATAGCGGGGGCCCGGCACAATGAGCAGTACTTC. It yields the protein CSALIAGARHNEQYF.

Worth noting for this clonotype: A junction boundary mismatches the germline segment, possibly from a read error. This sequence joins TRBV7-8 and TRBJ2-7, with 12 bases identical to TRBD1. The DNA end favors TRBJ2-5, so the J call may be wrong. Germline-derived CDR1 and CDR2 are SGHVS and FQNEAQ. CDR3 size: 16 residues. The CDR3 protein is CASSPGTGGQGGTQYF. CDR3 DNA sequence: TGCGCCAGCAGCCCCGGGACAGGGGGCCAGGGAGGGACCCAGTACTTC.

This clonotype has at least ten counts. This chain joins TRBV2 and TRBJ2-7; D uncertain. Germline V gives CDR1 SNHLY, CDR2 FYNNEI. This CDR3 is 11 amino acids long. V was shortened by 6 bases and J by 5 bases, with 8 bases between the two germline ends. The CDR3 nucleotides are TGTGCCAGCAGGACAACCCACGAGCAGTACTTC. This encodes CASRTTHEQYF.

This clonotype was observed at least ten times. This sequence joins TRBV12-3 or TRBV12-4 and TRBJ2-5; D not resolved. The CDR3 covers 15 residues. V dropped 7 bases and J dropped 2 bases, with 17 bases sitting between them. This CDR3 reads CASTHKAVRQETQYF. The CDR3, as DNA: TGTGCCAGCACCCATAAGGCAGTCAGACAAGAGACCCAGTACTTC.

The chain combines TRBV12-3 or TRBV12-4 with TRBJ1-2, with 7 bases that match TRBD1. V shed 7 bases, J shed 4 bases, and the junction held 6 bases outside the gene matches. The CDR3 is 13 residues long. CDR3 DNA sequence: TGTGCCAGCACCCTGGACAGGATCTATGGCTACACCTTC. This gives the protein CASTLDRIYGYTF.

This clonotype was counted a few times. This chain uses TRBV19 with TRBJ1-1; D is perhaps TRBD1 (5 bases). CDR3 size: 14 residues. The ends were cut back, 7 bases at V and 4 bases at J, with 16 bases in the middle. CDR1 and CDR2 (germline): LNHDA, SQIVND (reference sequence). Written as DNA, the CDR3 is TGTGCCAGTACCACCGTGGGGGTTGCCACTGAAGCTTTCTTT. This sequence encodes CASTTVGVATEAFF.

About this clonotype: This clone may be a read error of a much larger clone one base away. V usage is TRBV30 and J usage is TRBJ2-5, with TRBD2 matching 13 bases. This CDR3 spans 16 amino acids. Germline V CDR1 and CDR2: GTSNPN, SVGIG (reference sequence). Here the CDR3 reads CAWSSGLAGRQEAQYF. The CDR3 nucleotides read TGTGCCTGGAGCTCGGGACTAGCGGGGCGACAAGAGGCCCAGTACTTC.